This TCR beta chain was sequenced during a study of shared clonotypes between healthy human individuals. The naive CD8 subset, CD45RO-negative cells positively selected for CCR7, excluded terminally differentiated effector memory CD45RA+ cells. About this clone: Its specificity is not known.

The assay was run at deep level. Researchers divided each subset's genomic DNA evenly across several immunoSEQ plates. Profiling relied on immunoSEQ multiplex PCR, and the TCRdb table lists in-frame clones only, not all of them. The table records about 2.1 million clones, about 92% of them present only once. Germline CDR1 and CDR2: MNHEY and SVGAGI. Trimming shortened V by 6 bases and J by 6 bases, and 15 bases separated the two germline ends. This CDR3 has 14 amino acids. Points from the study as a whole: An effect of sequencing depth on clonotype sharing among donors was expected.

The sequence was collected from a man aged 18 to 35 in good health. Some clones in this sample may be carry-over from other donors' samples. Material: naive CD8+ T cells from PBMCs. This chain joins TRBV6-5 and TRBJ2-1; TRBD2 might be the D (5 bases). The CDR3 DNA reads as TGTGCCAGCAGGAGCGGTCACCCCAGCAATGAGCAGTTCTTC. This sequence encodes CASRSGHPSNEQFF.